The next 8 T cell receptor beta chains were all read from a single sample in a study of cytomegalovirus exposure and HLA in healthy donors (dated by TCRdb to 2016 to 2017). Library preparation used the immunoSEQ multiplex PCR assay. Sourced from immuneACCESS, this table was stored by TCRdb with only in-frame sequences that have V and J called. A share of the clones is absent; for the studies checked, an unresolved V gene accounts for under half, and the remainder has no known explanation. For this sample the table gives about 120,000 clones, of which about 85% were detected only once. The ten largest clones capture 4.4% of the sample. The material sequenced was PBMCs. All receptors derive from a man aged 18 to 30 in good health and CMV-seropositive.

The chain couples TRBV5-5 to TRBJ1-2; D may be TRBD1 (6 bases). Trimming stripped 2 bases from V and 4 bases from J, with 15 bases between. Germline CDR1 SGHKS, CDR2 YYEKEE (reference sequence). CDR3 length: 15 residues. Here the CDR3 reads CASSLRTDSFYGYTF. CDR3 DNA: TGTGCCAGCAGCTTAAGGACAGATTCATTCTATGGCTACACCTTC.

The genes are TRBV27 and TRBJ1-1; D unclear. The CDR3 is made up of 13 amino acids. Looked up from germline, CDR1 is MNHEY and CDR2 is SMNVEV (reference sequence). V was cut by 0 bases and J by 6 bases, with 8 bases left in between. The CDR3 spells CASSLSSAAEAFF. The CDR3 DNA reads TGTGCCAGCAGTTTATCCTCTGCAGCTGAAGCTTTCTTT.

The chain is built from TRBV13 and TRBJ2-3, with 7 bases matching TRBD1. The CDR3 extends over 15 amino acids. Germline lookup yields CDR1 PRHDT and CDR2 FYEKMQ (reference sequence). Germline trimming cut 2 bases from V and 4 bases from J; bases unmatched to any gene: 6. The CDR3 coding sequence is TGTGCCAGCAGCTTAAGACAGGGTAGCCCAGATACGCAGTATTTT. The encoded protein is CASSLRQGSPDTQYF.

V usage is TRBV11-1 and J usage is TRBJ1-3; D is undetermined. Looked up from germline, CDR1 is SGHAT and CDR2 is FQDESV (reference sequence). Deletions cut 4 bases from V and 2 bases from J, with 9 bases between. CDR3 length equals 14 residues. The CDR3 coding sequence is TGTGCCAGCAGCTACCGACTAACTGGAAACACCATATATTTT. Translating it yields CASSYRLTGNTIYF. Full variable domain (missing parts from reference TRBV11-1 and TRBJ1-3): EAEVAQSPRYKITEKSQAVAFWCDPISGHATLYWYRQILGQGPELLVQFQDESVVDDSQLPKDRFSAERLKGVDSTLKIQPAELGDSAMYLCASSYRLTGNTIYFGEGSWLTVV.

The chain is built from TRBV7-8 and TRBJ1-5; D may be TRBD1 (5 bases). Trimming left V 4 bases short and J 0 bases short, with 16 bases between. The CDR3 has 17 amino acids. Germline CDR1 SGHVS, CDR2 FQNEAQ. This chain's CDR3 is CASSSQGVGYSNQPQHF. The CDR3 nucleotides read TGTGCCAGCAGCTCCCAGGGTGTGGGGTATAGCAATCAGCCCCAGCATTTT.

The chain is built from TRBV7-6 and TRBJ1-2; D gene unclear. Germline V gives CDR1 SGHVS, CDR2 FNYEAQ. CDR3 length: 13 amino acids. Trimming stripped 4 bases from V and 8 bases from J, with 14 bases between. CDR3 residues: CASSSSQVRGYTF. CDR3 coding DNA: TGTGCCAGCAGCTCGTCCCAGGTTAGAGGCTACACCTTC.

This chain connects TRBV11-2 to TRBJ2-7; D gene unclear. Germline assignment: CDR1 SGHAT and CDR2 FQNNGV. The CDR3 consists of 11 residues. V lost 7 bases to trimming and J lost 1 base, with 5 bases between them. CDR3 protein: CASTQSYEQYF. In DNA, the CDR3 is TGTGCCAGCACCCAGTCCTACGAGCAGTACTTC.

This clone has more than one count but fewer than ten. The gene calls are TRBV4-1 and TRBJ2-7; 7 bases are a match to TRBD2. The CDR3 has 16 amino acids. In germline, CDR1 is MGHRA, CDR2 YSYEKL. After removal of 5 bases from V and 4 bases from J, the junction contained 14 bases not matched to a gene. The DNA for the CDR3 is TGCGCCAGCAGCTCCCATGGGAGGGAAACACTGTACGAGCAGTACTTC. It codes for CASSSHGRETLYEQYF.